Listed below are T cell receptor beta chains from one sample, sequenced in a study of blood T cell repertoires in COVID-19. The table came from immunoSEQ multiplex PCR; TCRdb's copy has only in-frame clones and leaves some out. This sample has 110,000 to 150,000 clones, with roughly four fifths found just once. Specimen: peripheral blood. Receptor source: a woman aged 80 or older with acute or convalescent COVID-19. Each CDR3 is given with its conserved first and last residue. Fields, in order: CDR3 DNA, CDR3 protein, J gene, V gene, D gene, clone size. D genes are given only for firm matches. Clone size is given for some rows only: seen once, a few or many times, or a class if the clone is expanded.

TGTGCCAGCAGGCCCGGGACAGCCATGAACACTGAAGCTTTCTTT | CASRPGTAMNTEAFF | TRBJ1-1 | TRBV6-5 | TRBD1 | -
TGTGCCAGCAGTCGGGGTGGAAAACTGTTTTTT | CASSRGGKLFF | TRBJ1-4 | TRBV7-2 | - | once
TGTGCCAGCAGCTTAGGGGGACTAGTCGGTGAGACCCAGTACTTC | CASSLGGLVGETQYF | TRBJ2-5 | TRBV7-2 | TRBD2 | few
TGTGCCAGCAGCTTAGGAGGGACAGGGCACACTGAAGCTTTCTTT | CASSLGGTGHTEAFF | TRBJ1-1 | TRBV7-2 | TRBD1 | -
TGCGCCAGCAGCTTGGGGCCGGGGGAGGGTCAGCCCCAGCATTTT | CASSLGPGEGQPQHF | TRBJ1-5 | TRBV5-1 | - | -
TGTGCCAGTACCGAGAATGAAAAACTGTTTTTT | CASTENEKLFF | TRBJ1-4 | TRBV19 | - | -
TGTGCCAGCAGCCTACCCCCCCGACTAGCGGGTAGACAAGAGACCCAGTACTTC | CASSLPPRLAGRQETQYF | TRBJ2-5 | TRBV7-9 | TRBD2 | few
TGTGCCAGCAGCGTGGATCGACAGGGAGCCCCTGAAGCTTTCTTT | CASSVDRQGAPEAFF | TRBJ1-1 | TRBV9 | TRBD1 | -
TGTGCCAGCAGCCAAGGGCGGGCGGCAGATACGCAGTATTTT | CASSQGRAADTQYF | TRBJ2-3 | TRBV3-1/TRBV3-2 | - | -
TGTGCCATTTCTCCCAGGACTGGGAACACCGGGGAGCTGTTTTTT | CAISPRTGNTGELFF | TRBJ2-2 | TRBV15 | - | -
TGCGCCAGCAGTGGGACAGGGTCGGACTCTGGGGCCAACGTCCTGACTTTC | CASSGTGSDSGANVLTF | TRBJ2-6 | TRBV10-1 | TRBD1 | -
TGTGCCATCAATAGACAGGGCCCCCTAGACGAGCAGTACTTC | CAINRQGPLDEQYF | TRBJ2-7 | TRBV10-3 | TRBD1 | -
TGCGCCAGCAGCCAAGACGAAGGCAGGGGGTTAAGAGAAAAACTGTTTTTT | CASSQDEGRGLREKLFF | TRBJ1-4 | TRBV4-1 | TRBD1 | few
TGCGCCAGCAGCCAAGGCGGCAGACTCACAGATACGCAGTATTTT | CASSQGGRLTDTQYF | TRBJ2-3 | TRBV4-1 | - | few
TGTGCCTGGAGTGTAAGAGGGAAGGGTACCGGGGAGCTGTTTTTT | CAWSVRGKGTGELFF | TRBJ2-2 | TRBV30 | - | few
TGTGCCAGCAGTGCCCCGGGGGTCAATGAAAAACTGTTTTTT | CASSAPGVNEKLFF | TRBJ1-4 | TRBV5-6 | - | -
TGTGCCAGCAGTTCGACCGGGACACCCAGGGGCTACACCTTC | CASSSTGTPRGYTF | TRBJ1-2 | TRBV6-2/TRBV6-3 | - | -
TGTGCCAGTAGTATAGATCAGAATCAGCCCCAGCATTTT | CASSIDQNQPQHF | TRBJ1-5 | TRBV19 | - | -
TGCGCCAGCAGCCTCGACAGGGGAGGAAACGAGCAGTACTTC | CASSLDRGGNEQYF | TRBJ2-7 | TRBV5-1 | TRBD1 | -
TGTGCCAGCAGTTACTCGAGTGGGGAGACGGGGCATTTT | CASSYSSGETGHF | TRBJ1-5 | TRBV6-2/TRBV6-3 | - | -
TGTGCCAGCAGTGAAGGGACGGACAGGGACTATGGCTACACCTTC | CASSEGTDRDYGYTF | TRBJ1-2 | TRBV6-1 | TRBD1 | -
TGTGCCAGTAGTTTGGACAGGGGTAACGGTCAGCCCCAGCATTTT | CASSLDRGNGQPQHF | TRBJ1-5 | TRBV19 | TRBD1 | -
TGTGCCACCAGCAGGAGGGAGAACACTGAAGCTTTCTTT | CATSRRENTEAFF | TRBJ1-1 | TRBV15 | - | -
TGTGCCAGCAGTCCGACAGTTCCCGAAACGCGGGGGGCTGGAAACACCATATATTTT | CASSPTVPETRGAGNTIYF | TRBJ1-3 | TRBV6-6 | - | -
TGCAGTGCCAGCTACAATGAGCAGTTCTTC | CSASYNEQFF | TRBJ2-1 | TRBV20-1 | - | -
TGTGCCAGCAATTATGACTGGGAAGAGACCCAGTACTTC | CASNYDWEETQYF | TRBJ2-5 | TRBV12-3/TRBV12-4 | - | -
TGTGCCAGCAGCTCGATTTACGGGGGAAACACAGATACGCAGTATTTT | CASSSIYGGNTDTQYF | TRBJ2-3 | TRBV11-3 | - | -
TGTGCCAGCAGCCCGGGAGTTAGGAAGAACTATGGCTACACCTTC | CASSPGVRKNYGYTF | TRBJ1-2 | TRBV5-4 | - | -
TGCGCCAGCAGCTTGGTGGACAGGGCCCGTTCCCGGGATCAAGCCTACGAGCAGTACTTC | CASSLVDRARSRDQAYEQYF | TRBJ2-7 | TRBV5-1 | TRBD1 | -
TGTGCCAGCAGTAGGACAGGGGATGAAAAACTGTTTTTT | CASSRTGDEKLFF | TRBJ1-4 | TRBV6-5 | TRBD1 | -
TGTGCCAGCAGTTACTGGAGGGAGGACTATGGCTACACCTTC | CASSYWREDYGYTF | TRBJ1-2 | TRBV6-5 | - | -